The rows below give T cell receptor beta chains drawn from one sample of a study of cytomegalovirus exposure and HLA in healthy donors. The assay was immunoSEQ multiplex PCR, and TCRdb's table has in-frame clones only and misses some. This table has about 120,000 clones, over 75% appearing once. The sequenced sample was PBMCs. Source of these receptors: a woman aged 30 to 39 in good health and CMV-seropositive. Both conserved end residues are part of each CDR3. The D gene is left open where the match is weak. Part of the rows lack a size; the others show once, few, many or a class for expanded clones.

V gene: TRBV4-1
J gene: TRBJ2-3
clone size: few
D gene: NA
CDR3 protein: CASSPQEAGRGTDTQYF
CDR3 DNA: TGCGCCAGCAGCCCTCAGGAAGCCGGTAGGGGGACAGATACGCAGTATTTT

V gene: TRBV29-1
J gene: TRBJ1-1
clone size: once
D gene: TRBD1
CDR3 protein: CSVEEGNRGTEAFF
CDR3 DNA: TGCAGCGTTGAAGAAGGGAACAGGGGGACTGAAGCTTTCTTT

V gene: TRBV19
J gene: TRBJ2-7
clone size: NA
D gene: TRBD1
CDR3 protein: CASSAGQEYEQYF
CDR3 DNA: TGTGCCAGTAGTGCGGGACAGGAATACGAGCAGTACTTC

V gene: TRBV28
J gene: TRBJ2-7
clone size: NA
D gene: TRBD1
CDR3 protein: CASRGQRGGQGKRQYF
CDR3 DNA: TGTGCCAGCAGAGGCCAGCGAGGGGGACAGGGAAAAAGGCAGTACTTC

V gene: TRBV9
J gene: TRBJ2-5
clone size: NA
D gene: TRBD2
CDR3 protein: CASSSGTRSQETQYF
CDR3 DNA: TGTGCCAGCAGCTCCGGGACTAGAAGCCAAGAGACCCAGTACTTC

V gene: TRBV30
J gene: TRBJ1-1
clone size: NA
D gene: TRBD1
CDR3 protein: CAWSINRGKLLRNTEAFF
CDR3 DNA: TGTGCCTGGAGCATCAACAGGGGAAAGCTACTCAGGAACACTGAAGCTTTCTTT

V gene: TRBV27
J gene: TRBJ2-1
clone size: NA
D gene: NA
CDR3 protein: CASSFTGSSYNEQFF
CDR3 DNA: TGTGCCAGCAGTTTCACGGGGTCCTCATACAATGAGCAGTTCTTC

V gene: TRBV18
J gene: TRBJ1-4
clone size: NA
D gene: NA
CDR3 protein: CASSPYRVTNEKLFF
CDR3 DNA: TGTGCCAGCTCACCATACAGGGTCACTAATGAAAAACTGTTTTTT

V gene: TRBV28
J gene: TRBJ2-3
clone size: NA
D gene: NA
CDR3 protein: CASSFGQGGTDTQYF
CDR3 DNA: TGTGCCAGCAGTTTCGGGCAGGGAGGAACAGATACGCAGTATTTT

V gene: TRBV30
J gene: TRBJ2-2
clone size: few
D gene: TRBD2
CDR3 protein: CALKLAGANTGELFF
CDR3 DNA: TGTGCCTTGAAGCTAGCGGGAGCGAACACCGGGGAGCTGTTTTTT

V gene: TRBV5-1
J gene: TRBJ2-5
clone size: NA
D gene: TRBD2
CDR3 protein: CASSFGGAGVGETQYF
CDR3 DNA: TGCGCCAGCAGCTTCGGGGGGGCCGGGGTTGGAGAGACCCAGTACTTC

V gene: TRBV6-4
J gene: TRBJ1-1
clone size: NA
D gene: NA
CDR3 protein: CASRAGMNTEAFF
CDR3 DNA: TGTGCCAGCAGAGCAGGTATGAACACTGAAGCTTTCTTT

V gene: TRBV4-1
J gene: TRBJ1-2
clone size: NA
D gene: NA
CDR3 protein: CASSQDPRGNYGYTF
CDR3 DNA: TGCGCCAGCAGCCAAGATCCACGGGGTAACTATGGCTACACCTTC

V gene: TRBV7-2
J gene: TRBJ1-1
clone size: NA
D gene: NA
CDR3 protein: CASSPRGMQTMNTEAFF
CDR3 DNA: TGTGCCAGCAGCCCGCGGGGGATGCAGACCATGAACACTGAAGCTTTCTTT

V gene: TRBV7-2
J gene: TRBJ1-5
clone size: once
D gene: NA
CDR3 protein: CASSLDGGVQPQHF
CDR3 DNA: TGTGCCAGCAGCTTAGATGGCGGAGTACAGCCCCAGCATTTT

V gene: TRBV29-1
J gene: TRBJ2-1
clone size: NA
D gene: TRBD2
CDR3 protein: CSVVGTSGNSKGYEQFF
CDR3 DNA: TGCAGCGTCGTCGGGACTAGCGGGAATTCGAAAGGGTATGAGCAGTTCTTC

V gene: TRBV18
J gene: TRBJ1-1
clone size: NA
D gene: NA
CDR3 protein: CASRRENTEAFF
CDR3 DNA: TGTGCCAGCCGGAGAGAGAACACTGAAGCTTTCTTT

V gene: TRBV28
J gene: TRBJ2-7
clone size: NA
D gene: TRBD2
CDR3 protein: CASSPPGGGNEQYF
CDR3 DNA: TGTGCCAGCAGTCCCCCCGGGGGGGGCAACGAGCAGTACTTC

V gene: TRBV30
J gene: TRBJ2-3
clone size: NA
D gene: TRBD1
CDR3 protein: CAWKTGTGVTDTQYF
CDR3 DNA: TGTGCCTGGAAAACCGGGACAGGGGTGACAGATACGCAGTATTTT

V gene: TRBV7-2
J gene: TRBJ2-1
clone size: NA
D gene: NA
CDR3 protein: CASSLDRSSYNEQFF
CDR3 DNA: TGTGCCAGCAGCTTAGACAGGAGCTCCTACAATGAGCAGTTCTTC

V gene: TRBV19
J gene: TRBJ2-1
clone size: NA
D gene: TRBD2
CDR3 protein: CASSPSGGTYNEQFF
CDR3 DNA: TGTGCCAGTAGTCCTAGCGGGGGGACCTACAATGAGCAGTTCTTC

V gene: TRBV5-6
J gene: TRBJ1-5
clone size: NA
D gene: TRBD1
CDR3 protein: CASSLGDRENQPQHF
CDR3 DNA: TGTGCCAGCAGCTTGGGGGACAGGGAGAATCAGCCCCAGCATTTT

V gene: TRBV7-2
J gene: TRBJ2-4
clone size: NA
D gene: TRBD2
CDR3 protein: CASTPASGGAGAKNIQYF
CDR3 DNA: TGTGCCAGCACCCCGGCTAGCGGGGGGGCCGGGGCCAAAAACATTCAGTACTTC

V gene: TRBV5-1
J gene: TRBJ2-5
clone size: NA
D gene: NA
CDR3 protein: CASSLGTLETQYF
CDR3 DNA: TGCGCCAGCAGCTTGGGAACTCTTGAGACCCAGTACTTC

V gene: TRBV2
J gene: TRBJ2-1
clone size: NA
D gene: NA
CDR3 protein: CASSEAAGNEQFF
CDR3 DNA: TGTGCCAGCAGTGAAGCAGCCGGCAATGAGCAGTTCTTC

V gene: TRBV6-5
J gene: TRBJ1-2
clone size: NA
D gene: NA
CDR3 protein: CASSYSRAVNYGYTF
CDR3 DNA: TGTGCCAGCAGTTACTCGAGGGCAGTGAACTATGGCTACACCTTC

V gene: TRBV28
J gene: TRBJ1-1
clone size: NA
D gene: NA
CDR3 protein: CASSIGAYTEAFF
CDR3 DNA: TGTGCCAGCAGCATAGGGGCGTACACTGAAGCTTTCTTT

V gene: TRBV5-1
J gene: TRBJ1-3
clone size: once
D gene: NA
CDR3 protein: CASSTGRGNTIYF
CDR3 DNA: TGCGCCAGCAGCACAGGCCGTGGAAACACCATATATTTT

V gene: TRBV4-1
J gene: TRBJ2-3
clone size: NA
D gene: NA
CDR3 protein: CASSHPSMTLKSPNSGTQYF
CDR3 DNA: TGCGCCAGCAGCCACCCCTCGATGACTCTAAAGTCCCCCAACTCGGGTACGCAGTATTTT

V gene: TRBV6-5
J gene: TRBJ1-2
clone size: once
D gene: NA
CDR3 protein: CASTSNRVNYGYTF
CDR3 DNA: TGTGCCAGCACTTCGAACAGGGTAAACTATGGCTACACCTTC

V gene: TRBV2
J gene: TRBJ2-7
clone size: once
D gene: TRBD1
CDR3 protein: CASRTDRGNDEQYF
CDR3 DNA: TGTGCCAGCAGGACGGACAGGGGGAACGACGAGCAGTACTTC

V gene: TRBV2
J gene: TRBJ2-3
clone size: NA
D gene: TRBD2
CDR3 protein: CASIREAEAGTQYF
CDR3 DNA: TGTGCCAGCATCCGGGAGGCGGAAGCAGGCACGCAGTATTTT

V gene: TRBV29-1
J gene: TRBJ1-5
clone size: NA
D gene: NA
CDR3 protein: CSVPDSPNQPQHF
CDR3 DNA: TGCAGCGTCCCGGACAGCCCTAATCAGCCCCAGCATTTT

V gene: TRBV2
J gene: TRBJ2-5
clone size: NA
D gene: TRBD2
CDR3 protein: CASSEAGTSGIQETQYF
CDR3 DNA: TGTGCCAGCAGTGAAGCCGGAACTAGCGGCATACAAGAGACCCAGTACTTC

V gene: TRBV29-1
J gene: TRBJ1-1
clone size: NA
D gene: NA
CDR3 protein: CSVVGETNTEAFF
CDR3 DNA: TGCAGCGTTGTTGGAGAAACGAACACTGAAGCTTTCTTT

V gene: TRBV6-6
J gene: TRBJ1-1
clone size: NA
D gene: NA
CDR3 protein: CASSPTATWAFF
CDR3 DNA: TGTGCCAGCAGCCCTACGGCGACTTGGGCTTTCTTT

V gene: TRBV18
J gene: TRBJ2-1
clone size: NA
D gene: TRBD2
CDR3 protein: CASSRGGSSYNEQFF
CDR3 DNA: TGTGCCAGCTCACGCGGGGGGAGCTCCTACAATGAGCAGTTCTTC

V gene: TRBV28
J gene: TRBJ2-7
clone size: NA
D gene: NA
CDR3 protein: CASINGGLGREQYF
CDR3 DNA: TGTGCCAGCATCAATGGGGGGTTAGGGAGGGAGCAGTACTTC

V gene: TRBV13
J gene: TRBJ2-6
clone size: NA
D gene: NA
CDR3 protein: CASSSGGVGSGANVLTF
CDR3 DNA: TGTGCCAGCAGCTCCGGGGGTGTTGGCTCTGGGGCCAACGTCCTGACTTTC

V gene: TRBV15
J gene: TRBJ1-2
clone size: NA
D gene: NA
CDR3 protein: CATSGRGDRYTF
CDR3 DNA: TGTGCCACCAGCGGGAGGGGGGACCGATACACCTTC

V gene: TRBV5-1
J gene: TRBJ2-2
clone size: NA
D gene: TRBD1
CDR3 protein: CASSLVLQGATGELFF
CDR3 DNA: TGCGCCAGCAGCTTGGTTCTCCAGGGGGCGACCGGGGAGCTGTTTTTT

V gene: TRBV7-9
J gene: TRBJ1-1
clone size: NA
D gene: TRBD1
CDR3 protein: CASSPPGQGAWRTEAFF
CDR3 DNA: TGTGCCAGCAGCCCTCCCGGGCAGGGGGCTTGGAGGACTGAAGCTTTCTTT

V gene: TRBV5-4
J gene: TRBJ2-1
clone size: once
D gene: NA
CDR3 protein: CASSDHTSEQFF
CDR3 DNA: TGTGCCAGCAGCGATCATACTAGTGAGCAGTTCTTC

V gene: TRBV25-1
J gene: TRBJ2-7
clone size: NA
D gene: TRBD1
CDR3 protein: CASSFTGGAHSSYEQYF
CDR3 DNA: TGTGCCAGCAGTTTCACAGGGGGCGCTCATAGCTCCTACGAGCAGTACTTC

V gene: TRBV5-6
J gene: TRBJ1-6
clone size: NA
D gene: NA
CDR3 protein: CASSLTGDSYNSPLHF
CDR3 DNA: TGTGCCAGCAGCTTAACAGGAGACTCCTATAATTCACCCCTCCACTTT

V gene: TRBV30
J gene: TRBJ1-6
clone size: NA
D gene: TRBD1
CDR3 protein: CAWSGQGDSPLHF
CDR3 DNA: TGTGCCTGGTCGGGACAGGGGGATTCACCCCTCCACTTT

V gene: TRBV13
J gene: TRBJ2-3
clone size: NA
D gene: NA
CDR3 protein: CASSPRFGIRSTDTQYF
CDR3 DNA: TGTGCCAGCAGCCCCCGCTTTGGTATTAGATCCACAGATACGCAGTATTTT

V gene: TRBV4-2
J gene: TRBJ2-7
clone size: NA
D gene: NA
CDR3 protein: CASSQDRGHEQYF
CDR3 DNA: TGTGCCAGCAGCCAAGATAGGGGCCACGAGCAGTACTTC

V gene: TRBV11-2
J gene: TRBJ2-7
clone size: NA
D gene: TRBD1
CDR3 protein: CASSLGTGEYEQYF
CDR3 DNA: TGTGCCAGCAGCTTAGGGACAGGGGAGTACGAGCAGTACTTC

V gene: TRBV5-4
J gene: TRBJ2-1
clone size: NA
D gene: TRBD2
CDR3 protein: CASSLDPGGWNEQFF
CDR3 DNA: TGTGCCAGCAGCTTGGACCCGGGGGGGTGGAATGAGCAGTTCTTC

V gene: TRBV5-6
J gene: TRBJ1-2
clone size: NA
D gene: NA
CDR3 protein: CASSLVESRRVYGYTF
CDR3 DNA: TGTGCCAGCAGCTTGGTCGAGTCAAGACGGGTCTATGGCTACACCTTC

V gene: TRBV5-6
J gene: TRBJ1-3
clone size: NA
D gene: NA
CDR3 protein: CASSLLFSGNTIYF
CDR3 DNA: TGTGCCAGCAGCTTGCTTTTCTCTGGAAACACCATATATTTT

V gene: TRBV7-6
J gene: TRBJ1-1
clone size: NA
D gene: NA
CDR3 protein: CASSLPRRGRSTEAFF
CDR3 DNA: TGTGCCAGCAGCTTACCCCGGCGGGGGAGGAGCACTGAAGCTTTCTTT

V gene: TRBV4-2
J gene: TRBJ2-3
clone size: NA
D gene: NA
CDR3 protein: CASSQKKGADTQYF
CDR3 DNA: TGTGCCAGCAGCCAAAAGAAAGGAGCAGATACGCAGTATTTT

V gene: TRBV7-2
J gene: TRBJ1-5
clone size: NA
D gene: TRBD1
CDR3 protein: CASSLAGQYNQPQHF
CDR3 DNA: TGTGCCAGCAGCTTAGCGGGACAGTACAATCAGCCCCAGCATTTT